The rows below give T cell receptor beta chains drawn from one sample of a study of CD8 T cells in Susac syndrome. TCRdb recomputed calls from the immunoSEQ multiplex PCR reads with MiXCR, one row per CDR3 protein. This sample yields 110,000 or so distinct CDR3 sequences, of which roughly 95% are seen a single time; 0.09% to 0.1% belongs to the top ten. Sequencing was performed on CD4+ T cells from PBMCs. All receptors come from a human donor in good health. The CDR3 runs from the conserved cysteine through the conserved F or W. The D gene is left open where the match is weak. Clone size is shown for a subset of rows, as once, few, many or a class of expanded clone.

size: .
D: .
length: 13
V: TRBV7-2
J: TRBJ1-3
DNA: TGTGCCAGCAGCCACCGGCAGGGGAACACCATATATTTT
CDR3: CASSHRQGNTIYF

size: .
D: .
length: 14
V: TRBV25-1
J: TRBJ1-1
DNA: TGTGCCAGCAGTCCGCCTACAAGGAACACTGAAGCTTTCTTT
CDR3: CASSPPTRNTEAFF

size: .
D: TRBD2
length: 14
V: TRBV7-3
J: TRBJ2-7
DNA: TGTGCCAGCAGCCAGCTAGCGGGGTCCGCCGAGCAGTACTTC
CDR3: CASSQLAGSAEQYF

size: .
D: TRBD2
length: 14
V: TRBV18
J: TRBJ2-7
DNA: TGTGCCAGCAATAGCGGGGCCCCCGTCTACGAGCAGTACTTC
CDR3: CASNSGAPVYEQYF

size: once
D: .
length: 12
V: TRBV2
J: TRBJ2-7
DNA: TGTGCCAGCAGTGAAGCCCTCTGGGAGCAGTACTTC
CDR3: CASSEALWEQYF

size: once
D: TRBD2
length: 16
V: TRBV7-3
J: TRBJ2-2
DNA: TGTGCCAGCAGTCTAGCGGGAGGGCCGGGCACCGGGGAGCTGTTTTTT
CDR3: CASSLAGGPGTGELFF

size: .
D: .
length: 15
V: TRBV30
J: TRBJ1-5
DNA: TGTGCCTGGAGTGGCGTCTTGCAGGGCAATCAGCCCCAGCATTTT
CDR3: CAWSGVLQGNQPQHF

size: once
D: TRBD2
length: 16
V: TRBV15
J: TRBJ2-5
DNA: TGTGCCACCAGCAGAGATAGGACTAGCGGTGTAGAGACCCAGTACTTC
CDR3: CATSRDRTSGVETQYF

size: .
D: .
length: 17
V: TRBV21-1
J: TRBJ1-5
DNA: TGTGCCAGCAGCCCCCGAAGGGGACTCCATAGCAATCAGCCCCAGCATTTT
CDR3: CASSPRRGLHSNQPQHF

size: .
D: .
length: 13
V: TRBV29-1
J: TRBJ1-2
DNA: TGCAGCGTTGAAAATCCCGTTAGTCATGGCTACACCTTC
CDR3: CSVENPVSHGYTF

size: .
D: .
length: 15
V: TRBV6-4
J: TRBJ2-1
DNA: TGTGCCAGCAGTGAAGAACAGGGAGCCTACAATGAGCAGTTCTTC
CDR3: CASSEEQGAYNEQFF

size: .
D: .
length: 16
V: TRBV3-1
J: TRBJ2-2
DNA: TGTGCCAGCAGCCTTTGGAAGGGGATCGGCACCGGGGAGCTGTTTTTT
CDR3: CASSLWKGIGTGELFF

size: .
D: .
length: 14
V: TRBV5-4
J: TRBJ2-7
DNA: TGTGCCAGCAGCTTGATCGGAGACTCCTACGAGCAGTACTTC
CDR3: CASSLIGDSYEQYF

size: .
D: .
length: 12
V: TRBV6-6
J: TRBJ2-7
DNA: TGTGCCAGCAACCTGGACAGCTACGAGCAGTACTTC
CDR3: CASNLDSYEQYF

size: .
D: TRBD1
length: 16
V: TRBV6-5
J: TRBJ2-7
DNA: TGTGCCAGCAGTTACGAGGCCGGACAGGGAGACAACGAGCAGTACTTC
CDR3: CASSYEAGQGDNEQYF

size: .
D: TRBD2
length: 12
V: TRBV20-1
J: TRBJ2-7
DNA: TGCAGTGCTTGGACTAGCGGCCACGAGCAGTACTTC
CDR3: CSAWTSGHEQYF

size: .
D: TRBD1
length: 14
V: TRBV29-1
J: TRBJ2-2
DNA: TGCAGCGTTGAGGCAGGGGGCGGAACCGGGGAGCTGTTTTTT
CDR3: CSVEAGGGTGELFF

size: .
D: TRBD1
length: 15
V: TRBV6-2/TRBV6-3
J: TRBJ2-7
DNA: TGTGCCAGCAGTTCCTTAGGGACAGCTTCCTACGAGCAGTACTTC
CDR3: CASSSLGTASYEQYF

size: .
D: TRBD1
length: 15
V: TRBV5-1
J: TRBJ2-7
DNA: TGCGCCAGCAGCCAATATGGGACAGGAGTGAACGAGCAGTACTTC
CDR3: CASSQYGTGVNEQYF

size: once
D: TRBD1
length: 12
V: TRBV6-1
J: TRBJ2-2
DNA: TGTGCCAGCTCGACAGGGGTCGGGGAGCTGTTTTTT
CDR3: CASSTGVGELFF

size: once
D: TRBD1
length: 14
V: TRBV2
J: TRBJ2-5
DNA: TGTGCCAGCACGGGACAGGGCGGTAGAGAGACCCAGTACTTC
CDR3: CASTGQGGRETQYF

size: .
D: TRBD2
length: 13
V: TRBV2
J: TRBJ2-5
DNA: TGTGCCAGCAGTGGGACTAGTGGAGAGACCCAGTACTTC
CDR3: CASSGTSGETQYF

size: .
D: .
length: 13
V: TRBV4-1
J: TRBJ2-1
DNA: TGCGCCAGCAGCCAACGGTTCGTCAATGAGCAGTTCTTC
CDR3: CASSQRFVNEQFF

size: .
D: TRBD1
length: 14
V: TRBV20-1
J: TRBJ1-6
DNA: TGCAGTGCTTACAACCGGGACAGTAATTCACCCCTCCACTTT
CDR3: CSAYNRDSNSPLHF

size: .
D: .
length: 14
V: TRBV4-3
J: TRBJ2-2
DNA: TGCGCCAGCAGCCAGGAACAGGGATCCGGGGAGCTGTTTTTT
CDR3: CASSQEQGSGELFF

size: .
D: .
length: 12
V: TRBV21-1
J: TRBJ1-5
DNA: TGTGCCAGCAGCAAAGGGGTGGGCCCCCAGCATTTT
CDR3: CASSKGVGPQHF

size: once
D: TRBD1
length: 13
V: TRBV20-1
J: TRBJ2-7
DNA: TGCAGTGCTCCCCGACAGGGGGTGGTCGAGCAGTACTTC
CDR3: CSAPRQGVVEQYF

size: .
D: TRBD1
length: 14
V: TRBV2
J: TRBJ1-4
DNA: TGTGCCAGCATTAACAGGGGTTCCAGTGAAAAACTGTTTTTT
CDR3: CASINRGSSEKLFF

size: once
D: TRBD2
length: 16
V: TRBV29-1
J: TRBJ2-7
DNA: TGCAGCGTTGGGGGGACTAGCGGGAGGCCTCCCTACGAGCAGTACTTC
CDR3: CSVGGTSGRPPYEQYF

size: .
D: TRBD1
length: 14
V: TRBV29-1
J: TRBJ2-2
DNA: TGCAGCGTTGGCCAGGGGGCGGGCACCGGGGAGCTGTTTTTT
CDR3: CSVGQGAGTGELFF

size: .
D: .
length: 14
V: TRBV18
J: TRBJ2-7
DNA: TGTGCCAGCTCATATCCCGGGACCACCTACGAGCAGTACTTC
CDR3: CASSYPGTTYEQYF

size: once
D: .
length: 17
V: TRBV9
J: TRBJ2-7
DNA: TGTGCCAGCAGCGTCAGTGCAGGGTGGGAACCCTCCTACGAGCAGTACTTC
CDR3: CASSVSAGWEPSYEQYF

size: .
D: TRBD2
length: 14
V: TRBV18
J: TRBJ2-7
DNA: TGTGCCAGCTCAGATAGCGGGGGACACTACGAGCAGTACTTC
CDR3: CASSDSGGHYEQYF

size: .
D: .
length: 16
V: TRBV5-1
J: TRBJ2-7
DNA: TGCGCCAGCAGCTTAGTCCCGAGCGAAATAACCTACGAGCAGTACTTC
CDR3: CASSLVPSEITYEQYF

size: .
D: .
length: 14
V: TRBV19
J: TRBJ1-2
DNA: TGTGCCAGTAGCCAGCCTTCCCGTAACTATGGCTACACCTTC
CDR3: CASSQPSRNYGYTF

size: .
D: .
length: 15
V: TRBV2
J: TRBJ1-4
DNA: TGTGCCAGCAGGGGGACGGCTGCAACTAATGAAAAACTGTTTTTT
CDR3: CASRGTAATNEKLFF

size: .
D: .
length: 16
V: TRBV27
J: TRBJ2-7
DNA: TGTGCCAGCAGTTTATCCCCGGACCAGTTAGCCTACGAGCAGTACTTC
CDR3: CASSLSPDQLAYEQYF

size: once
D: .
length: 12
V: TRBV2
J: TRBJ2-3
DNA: TGTGCCAGCAGTGTAAGGGGAGATACGCAGTATTTT
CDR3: CASSVRGDTQYF

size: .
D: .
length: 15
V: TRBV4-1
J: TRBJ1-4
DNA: TGCGCCAGCAGCCACCAGGGTATGGGGAATGAAAAACTGTTTTTT
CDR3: CASSHQGMGNEKLFF

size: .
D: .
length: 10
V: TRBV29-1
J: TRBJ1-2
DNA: TGCAGCGTTGGGAGGACAGTTATCACCTTC
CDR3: CSVGRTVITF

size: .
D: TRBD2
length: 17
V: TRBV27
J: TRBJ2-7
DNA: TGTGCCAGCAGTTTGAGAACCAGCGGGGCCTCTTCCTACGAGCAGTACTTC
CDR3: CASSLRTSGASSYEQYF